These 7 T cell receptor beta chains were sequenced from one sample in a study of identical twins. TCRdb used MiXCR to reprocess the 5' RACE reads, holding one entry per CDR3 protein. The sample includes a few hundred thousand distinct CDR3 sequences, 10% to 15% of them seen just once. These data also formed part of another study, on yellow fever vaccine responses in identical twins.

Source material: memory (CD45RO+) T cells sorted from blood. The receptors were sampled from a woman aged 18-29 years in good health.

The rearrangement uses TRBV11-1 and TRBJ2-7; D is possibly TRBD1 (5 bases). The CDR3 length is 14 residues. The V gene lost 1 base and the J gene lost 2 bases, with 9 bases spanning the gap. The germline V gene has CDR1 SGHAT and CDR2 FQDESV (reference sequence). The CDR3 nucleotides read TGTGCCAGCAGCTTAGGGACACCCGCCTACGAGCAGTACTTC. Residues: CASSLGTPAYEQYF.

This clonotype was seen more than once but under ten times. In nucleotides, the CDR3 is TGCGCCAGCAGCTTGGAAACGGAGACCCAGTACTTC. Translated: CASSLETETQYF. V is TRBV5-1 and J is TRBJ2-5; D is undetermined. There are 12 residues in the CDR3. Germline V gene sequence: CDR1 SGHRS, CDR2 YFSETQ. The germline V and J ends were trimmed by 0 bases and 5 bases, with 5 bases remaining between them.

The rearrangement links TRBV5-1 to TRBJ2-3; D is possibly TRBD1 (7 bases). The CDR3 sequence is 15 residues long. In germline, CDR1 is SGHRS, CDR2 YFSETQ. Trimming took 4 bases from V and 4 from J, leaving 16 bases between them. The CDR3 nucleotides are TGCGCCAGCAGCCTTAGCGGCCAGGGGGCAGATACGCAGTATTTT. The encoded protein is CASSLSGQGADTQYF.

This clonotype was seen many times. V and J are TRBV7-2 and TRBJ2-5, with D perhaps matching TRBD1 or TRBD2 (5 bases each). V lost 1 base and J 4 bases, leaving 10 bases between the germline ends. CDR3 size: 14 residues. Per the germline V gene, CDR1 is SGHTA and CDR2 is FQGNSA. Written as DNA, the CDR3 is TGTGCCAGCAGCTTAGGTTGGGGGAGAGAGACCCAGTACTTC. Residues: CASSLGWGRETQYF.

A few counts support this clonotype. CDR3 amino acids: CASSQSTGGAGANVLTF. CDR3 nucleotide sequence: TGCGCCAGCAGCCAATCTACAGGGGGGGCTGGGGCCAACGTCCTGACTTTC. The genes are TRBV4-1 and TRBJ2-6, with TRBD1 as a possible D gene (8 bases). CDR1 and CDR2 (germline): MGHRA, YSYEKL. V lost 2 bases and J lost 2, with 13 bases in between. This CDR3 is built from 17 residues.

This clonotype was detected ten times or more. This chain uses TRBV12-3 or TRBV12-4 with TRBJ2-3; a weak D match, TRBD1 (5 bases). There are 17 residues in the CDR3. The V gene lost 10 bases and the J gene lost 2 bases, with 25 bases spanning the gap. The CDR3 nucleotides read TGTGCCATAACCGACTTACAGGACATGACCTCCACAGATACGCAGTATTTT. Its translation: CAITDLQDMTSTDTQYF.

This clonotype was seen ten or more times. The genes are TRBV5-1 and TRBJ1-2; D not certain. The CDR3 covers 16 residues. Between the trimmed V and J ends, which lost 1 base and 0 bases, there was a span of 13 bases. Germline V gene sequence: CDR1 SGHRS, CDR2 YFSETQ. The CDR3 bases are TGCGCCAGCAGCTTGACGTTGTCAGTGACTAACTATGGCTACACCTTC. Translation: CASSLTLSVTNYGYTF.